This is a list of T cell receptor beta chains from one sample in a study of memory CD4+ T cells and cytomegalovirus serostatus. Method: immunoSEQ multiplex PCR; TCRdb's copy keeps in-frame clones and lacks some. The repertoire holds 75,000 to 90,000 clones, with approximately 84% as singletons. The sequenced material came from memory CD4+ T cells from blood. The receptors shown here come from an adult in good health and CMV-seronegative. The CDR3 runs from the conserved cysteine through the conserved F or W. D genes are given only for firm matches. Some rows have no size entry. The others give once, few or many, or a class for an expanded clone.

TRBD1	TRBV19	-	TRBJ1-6	CASSIGRQGANNSPLHF	TGTGCCAGTAGTATCGGTCGGCAGGGGGCGAATAATTCACCCCTCCACTTT
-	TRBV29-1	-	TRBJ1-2	CSVAGAHGYTF	TGCAGCGTTGCAGGGGCGCATGGCTACACCTTC
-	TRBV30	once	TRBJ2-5	CAWGGPGKTQYF	TGTGCCTGGGGGGGGCCGGGGAAGACCCAGTACTTC
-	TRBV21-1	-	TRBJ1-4	CASSPSTGGLSNEKLFF	TGTGCCAGCAGCCCTTCGACAGGGGGCCTTTCTAATGAAAAACTGTTTTTT
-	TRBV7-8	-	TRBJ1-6	CASSLTGWDSNSPLHF	TGTGCCAGCAGCTTGACAGGTTGGGACTCTAATTCACCCCTCCACTTT
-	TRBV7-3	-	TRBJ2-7	CASSYRGGTYEQYF	TGTGCCAGCAGCTACCGCGGGGGCACCTACGAGCAGTACTTC
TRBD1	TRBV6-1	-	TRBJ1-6	CASKGNRDRDSPLHF	TGTGCCAGCAAGGGAAACCGGGACAGAGATTCACCCCTCCACTTT
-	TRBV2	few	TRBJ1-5	CASSESLQPQHF	TGTGCCAGCAGTGAAAGTCTGCAGCCCCAGCATTTT
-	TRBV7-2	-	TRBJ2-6	CASSSTVSSGANVLTF	TGTGCCAGCAGCTCGACAGTTTCCTCTGGGGCCAACGTCCTGACTTTC
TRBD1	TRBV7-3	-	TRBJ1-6	CASSLDRVGSPLHF	TGTGCCAGCAGCCTGGACAGGGTGGGTTCACCCCTCCACTTT
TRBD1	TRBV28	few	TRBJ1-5	CASSSDRDNQPQHF	TGTGCCAGCAGTTCGGACAGGGACAATCAGCCCCAGCATTTT
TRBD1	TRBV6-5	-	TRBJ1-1	CASSYSTGGYTEAFF	TGTGCCAGCAGTTACTCGACAGGGGGCTACACTGAAGCTTTCTTT
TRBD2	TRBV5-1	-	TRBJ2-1	CANPLGTSGGSCYNEQFF	TGCGCCAACCCTCTTGGGACTAGCGGGGGGTCCTGCTACAATGAGCAGTTCTTC
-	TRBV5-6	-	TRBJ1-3	CASSHRAVSGNTIYF	TGTGCCAGCAGCCATCGCGCGGTGTCTGGAAACACCATATATTTT
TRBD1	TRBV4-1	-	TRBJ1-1	CASSQPDRENTEAFF	TGCGCCAGCAGCCAACCCGACAGGGAGAACACTGAAGCTTTCTTT
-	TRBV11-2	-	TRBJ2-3	CASSLDRVANTQYF	TGTGCCAGCAGCTTAGATCGTGTGGCGAATACGCAGTATTTT
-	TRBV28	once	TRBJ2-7	CASSTRHWQYF	TGTGCCAGCAGTACACGACACTGGCAGTACTTC
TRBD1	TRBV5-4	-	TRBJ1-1	CASSLDWTGEAFF	TGTGCCAGCAGCTTGGACTGGACAGGTGAAGCTTTCTTT
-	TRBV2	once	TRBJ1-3	CASRGRISGNTIYF	TGTGCCAGCAGAGGACGGATCTCTGGAAACACCATATATTTT
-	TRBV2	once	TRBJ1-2	CASMGLRNYGYTF	TGTGCCAGCATGGGCCTGCGGAACTATGGCTACACCTTC